This is a list of T cell receptor beta chains from one sample in a study of T cell responses to AZD1222 COVID-19 vaccine. Sequencing was performed with immunoSEQ multiplex PCR; in TCRdb, only in-frame clones are kept and a portion is missing. The sample records 150,000 or so clones, about 95% being singletons. The sequencing here drew on peripheral blood, taken on day 0 of AZD1222 vaccination. The receptors were gathered from an adult in good health. Each CDR3 is given with its conserved first and last residue. Fields, in order: V gene, J gene, D gene, CDR3 DNA, CDR3 protein. D genes are given only for firm matches.

TRBV11-3,TRBJ2-3,TRBD2,TGTGCCAGCAGCTTAGGCAGGGCGGGAGGGGAAGATACGCAGTATTTT,CASSLGRAGGEDTQYF
TRBV29-1,TRBJ2-6,-,TGCAGCGTTGGGAGCTCTGGGGCCAACGTCCTGACTTTC,CSVGSSGANVLTF
TRBV3-1/TRBV3-2,TRBJ1-3,-,TGTGCCAGCAGCCTGATACCCATGGTATTCTCCGGAAACACCATATATTTT,CASSLIPMVFSGNTIYF
TRBV2,TRBJ2-3,TRBD2,TGTGCCAGCTCTAGCGGGAGCACAGATACGCAGTATTTT,CASSSGSTDTQYF
TRBV27,TRBJ1-2,-,TGTGCCAGCAGTTTATCGACTAACCCGCTCCTACCCTACACCTTC,CASSLSTNPLLPYTF
TRBV12-3/TRBV12-4,TRBJ1-1,-,TGTGCCAGCAGTTTAGAGCCCGGAACTGAAGCTTTCTTT,CASSLEPGTEAFF
TRBV14,TRBJ2-3,TRBD2,TGTGCCAGCAGCCGGACTAGCGGGCTCTACACAGATACGCAGTATTTT,CASSRTSGLYTDTQYF
TRBV27,TRBJ2-7,TRBD2,TGTGCCAGCAGTTTGGTGGCCCCGGGACTAGCGTTTTTCGAGCAGTACTTC,CASSLVAPGLAFFEQYF
TRBV7-8,TRBJ2-5,-,TGTGCCAGCATAGGAGAAGAGACCCAGTACTTC,CASIGEETQYF
TRBV5-5,TRBJ2-5,-,TGTGCCAGCAGATTCGGAAATCAAAAGGGGCCTCGAGAGACCCAGTACTTC,CASRFGNQKGPRETQYF
TRBV3-1/TRBV3-2,TRBJ1-2,-,TGTGCCAGCAGCCAAAATCAGGGGATAAGTCGGGGCTACACCTTC,CASSQNQGISRGYTF
TRBV4-1,TRBJ2-3,-,TGCGCCAGCAGCCAAGGGTACAGGTCAGAAGATACGCAGTATTTT,CASSQGYRSEDTQYF
TRBV27,TRBJ1-6,-,TGTGCCAGCAGTTTGAGACGGTCAAATTCACCCCTCCACTTT,CASSLRRSNSPLHF